These 10 T cell receptor beta chains were all obtained from the same sample, sequenced in a study of beta chain features in type 1 diabetes. Expressed TCRB transcripts were sequenced because the isolated RNA had all been reverse transcribed beforehand. The repertoire was sequenced with immunoSEQ multiplex PCR; TCRdb's copy has only in-frame clones and lacks some. The table records fewer than 200,000 clones, about 12% of them present only once. The sample consisted of central memory CD4+ T cells from blood. The receptors come from a woman between 18 and 30 years old in good health.

This clone was seen a few times. This chain joins TRBV18 and TRBJ2-1; D is uncertain. With 0 bases removed from V and 2 bases from J, the gap between germline ends came to 8 bases. The CDR3 runs to 15 residues. From germline, CDR1 is KGHSH and CDR2 LQKENI. The CDR3 region is CASSPPYKTYNEQFF. CDR3 DNA: TGTGCCAGCTCACCACCTTACAAAACCTACAATGAGCAGTTCTTC.

This clone was recorded a few times. The gene calls are TRBV7-2 and TRBJ1-2; 9 bases line up with TRBD1. The CDR3 runs to 15 residues. With 5 bases clipped from V and 0 bases from J, the junction kept 4 bases outside the gene matches. CDR1 SGHTA and CDR2 FQGNSA come from the germline V gene. CDR3 nucleotides: TGTGCCAGCAGCGGCCGGGACAGGGCTAACTATGGCTACACCTTC. Translated, it gives CASSGRDRANYGYTF.

This clone was found a few times. This chain connects TRBV29-1 to TRBJ1-1; maybe TRBD1 (5 bases). The ends were cut back, 0 bases at V and 9 bases at J, with 11 bases in the middle. Germline lookup yields CDR1 SQVTM and CDR2 ANQGSEA. This CDR3 has 12 amino acids. The CDR3 region is CSVEDQGEKAFF. In DNA, the CDR3 is TGCAGCGTTGAAGATCAGGGTGAAAAAGCTTTCTTT.

The rearrangement joins TRBV4-1 to TRBJ1-5, with 10 bases matching TRBD1. The junction had 14 bases not matched to a gene; V was cut back by 2 bases and J by 4 bases. The CDR3 is 19 residues long. The germline gives CDR1 MGHRA, CDR2 YSYEKL. CDR3 DNA sequence: TGCGCCAGCAGCCAATACCGTCCGACAGGGGGCAGGGAGAATCAGCCCCAGCATTTT. Translated, it gives CASSQYRPTGGRENQPQHF.

This clone has more than one count but fewer than ten. The genes are TRBV19 and TRBJ1-1, with TRBD1 matching over 7 bases. The junction had 11 bases not matched to a gene; V was cut back by 6 bases and J by 4 bases. The CDR3 runs to 15 residues. Germline CDR1 LNHDA, CDR2 SQIVND (reference sequence). In DNA form, the CDR3 reads TGTGCCAGTAGCACCCTTTCAGGGGGTCTCACTGAAGCTTTCTTT. Translated: CASSTLSGGLTEAFF. Using reference TRBV19 and TRBJ1-1 for the parts outside the CDR3, the full variable domain is DGGITQSPKYLFRKEGQNVTLSCEQNLNHDAMYWYRQDPGQGLRLIYYSQIVNDFQKGDIAEGYSVSREKKESFPLTVTSAQKNPTAFYLCASSTLSGGLTEAFFGQGTRLTVV.

This clone was counted between two and nine times. The rearrangement joins TRBV7-2 to TRBJ1-1; a weak D match, TRBD1 (5 bases). This CDR3 region has 14 residues. CDR1 and CDR2 (germline): SGHTA, FQGNSA. Trimming stripped 6 bases from V and 2 bases from J, with 13 bases between. The CDR3 coding sequence is TGTGCCAGCAGAGTGTCAGGGATAAACACTGAAGCTTTCTTT. Its translation: CASRVSGINTEAFF.

As to this clone: Other DNA sequences in this sample translate to the same CDR3. The J gene is TRBJ2-7, the V gene TRBV28; 10 nucleotides align to TRBD1. After removal of 4 bases from V and 4 bases from J, the junction contained 7 bases not matched to a gene. CDR1 is MDHEN and CDR2 is SYDVKM in the germline V gene. The CDR3 extends over 15 amino acids. CDR3 coding DNA: TGTGCCAGCAGTTCTCCCGGGACAGGGGATTACGAGCAGTACTTC. Its translation is CASSSPGTGDYEQYF.

The chain combines TRBV4-1 with TRBJ2-5; 14 positions agree with TRBD2. The CDR3 has 18 residues. Germline V lookup: CDR1 MGHRA, CDR2 YSYEKL. Trimming cost V 2 bases and J 4 bases; bases outside gene matches: 9. As DNA, the CDR3 is TGCGCCAGCAGCCAACCGGGACTAGCGGGAGTGAGGCCAGAGACCCAGTACTTC. Its protein product is CASSQPGLAGVRPETQYF.

This clone has just a few counts. This chain links TRBV7-3 with TRBJ2-6; D unclear. V was cut by 4 bases and J by 0 bases, with 4 bases left in between. There are 14 residues in the CDR3. Germline lookup yields CDR1 SGHTA and CDR2 FQGTGA. The CDR3 bases are TGTGCCAGCAGCTATCACTCTGGGGCCAACGTCCTGACTTTC. Protein: CASSYHSGANVLTF. Complete variable domain (other parts from reference TRBV7-3 and TRBJ2-6): GAGVSQTPSNKVTEKGKYVELRCDPISGHTALYWYRQSLGQGPEFLIYFQGTGAADDSGLPNDRFFAVRPEGSVSTLKIQRTERGDSAVYLCASSYHSGANVLTFGAGSRLTVL.

This clone has just a few counts. The chain uses TRBV5-4 and TRBJ1-1, with D uncertain. CDR3 length: 12 residues. Germline CDR1 and CDR2: SGHNT and YYREEE (reference sequence). V lost 4 bases and J 5 bases, leaving 9 bases between the germline ends. The CDR3 DNA follows: TGTGCCAGCAGCCAATCGGGTACTGAAGCTTTCTTT. Protein: CASSQSGTEAFF.